Given below is one TCR beta chain in context. Antigen: not known. PCR used 60 Vbeta primers and 13 Jbeta primers. Per the original methods: An analysis that came later counted 60 million to 80 million unique TCR beta chains, approximately 10 million shared. This table comes from immunoSEQ multiplex PCR, and its TCRdb copy is limited to in-frame clones, with some not included. Clone size and V and J calls were adopted from that table, with D and trimming inferred from the DNA. The table shows about 160,000 clones, with around 80% occurring only once. This sample is drawn from a study of cytomegalovirus exposure and HLA in healthy donors. General observations from the study: Across all donors, roughly uniform sequencing depth was an assumption of the presence/absence analyses. Follow-up analysis later connected one missense variant in DCLRE1C with trimming of TCR beta V- and J-genes. Later on, an analysis showed TCR association rates differing by HLA locus, with DRB1 the most and HLA-C the fewest.

With 1 base clipped from V and 1 base from J, the junction kept 8 bases outside the gene matches. This CDR3 spans 19 amino acids. Germline V gene lookup returns CDR1 SEHNR and CDR2 FQNEAQ (reference sequence). Source material: PBMCs. This sequence was found in a male donor in good health and CMV-seronegative. The chain combines TRBV7-9 with TRBJ1-4; 11 bases match TRBD1. The CDR3 loop reads CASSLEGQGASGTNEKLFF. In DNA, the CDR3 is TGTGCCAGCAGCTTAGAAGGACAGGGGGCTTCTGGAACTAATGAAAAACTGTTTTTT. Complete variable domain (other parts from reference TRBV7-9 and TRBJ1-4): DTGVSQNPRHKITKRGQNVTFRCDPISEHNRLYWYRQTLGQGPEFLTYFQNEAQLEKSRLLSDRFSAERPKGSFSTLEIQRTEQGDSAMYLCASSLEGQGASGTNEKLFFGSGTQLSVL.